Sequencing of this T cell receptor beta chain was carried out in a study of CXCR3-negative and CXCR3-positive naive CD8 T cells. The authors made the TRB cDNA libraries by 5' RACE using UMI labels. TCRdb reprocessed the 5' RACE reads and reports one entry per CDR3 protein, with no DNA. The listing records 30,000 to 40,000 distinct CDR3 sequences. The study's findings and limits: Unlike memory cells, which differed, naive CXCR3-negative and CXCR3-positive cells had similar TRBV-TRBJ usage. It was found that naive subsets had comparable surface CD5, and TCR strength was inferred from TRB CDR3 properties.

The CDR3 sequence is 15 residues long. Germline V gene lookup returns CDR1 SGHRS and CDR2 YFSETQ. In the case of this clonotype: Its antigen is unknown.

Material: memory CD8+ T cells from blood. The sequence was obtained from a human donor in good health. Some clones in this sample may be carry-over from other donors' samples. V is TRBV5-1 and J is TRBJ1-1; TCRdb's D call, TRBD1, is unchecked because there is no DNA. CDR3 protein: CASSVKQGTNTEAFF.